This is a list of T cell receptor beta chains from one sample in a study of shared clonotypes between healthy human individuals. Profiling relied on immunoSEQ multiplex PCR, and the TCRdb table lists in-frame clones only, not all of them. The table includes a few million clones, about 94% detected once. Sequenced: naive CD8+ T cells from PBMCs. The receptors were gathered from a man between 18 and 35 years old in good health. Some clones in this sample may be carry-over from other donors' samples. Each CDR3 is given with its conserved first and last residue. The order of the fields is clone size, J gene, V gene, D gene, CDR3 protein, CDR3 DNA. D genes are given only for firm matches. Size is omitted from some rows. Given values are once, few, many or a class for expanded clones.

- | TRBJ2-1 | TRBV19 | TRBD2 | CASSLTSGNYNEQFF | TGTGCCAGTAGTTTAACTAGCGGAAATTACAATGAGCAGTTCTTC
- | TRBJ1-1 | TRBV13 | - | CASSLEGVEDMNTEAFF | TGTGCCAGCAGCTTAGAGGGAGTAGAGGACATGAACACTGAAGCTTTCTTT
- | TRBJ1-5 | TRBV30 | - | CAWSAAEVWSNQPQHF | TGTGCCTGGAGTGCCGCGGAGGTGTGGAGCAATCAGCCCCAGCATTTT
- | TRBJ2-3 | TRBV5-1 | - | CASSVGAYGLASTDTQYF | TGCGCCAGCAGCGTCGGGGCGTATGGACTTGCTAGCACAGATACGCAGTATTTT
- | TRBJ2-7 | TRBV5-5 | - | CASSLSGDEQYF | TGTGCCAGCAGCTTGTCGGGGGACGAGCAGTACTTC
once | TRBJ1-1 | TRBV27 | - | CASSSRQGQPNTEAFF | TGTGCCAGCAGTTCCAGGCAAGGACAGCCGAACACTGAAGCTTTCTTT
- | TRBJ1-1 | TRBV4-3 | - | CASSQVRGRVTEAFF | TGCGCCAGCAGCCAAGTCCGTGGTCGTGTCACTGAAGCTTTCTTT
- | TRBJ1-4 | TRBV4-1 | - | CASSQELPATNEKLFF | TGCGCCAGCAGCCAAGAACTGCCTGCAACTAATGAAAAACTGTTTTTT
- | TRBJ2-7 | TRBV11-2 | - | CASLPGHRPSEQYF | TGTGCCAGCCTACCGGGACATCGGCCCTCCGAGCAGTACTTC
- | TRBJ1-1 | TRBV6-1 | TRBD1 | CASHPGQGAEAFF | TGTGCCAGCCATCCGGGACAGGGCGCTGAAGCTTTCTTT
once | TRBJ1-2 | TRBV27 | TRBD1 | CASSLSMGTGSLDGYTF | TGTGCCAGCAGTTTATCGATGGGGACAGGGAGTTTGGATGGCTACACCTTC